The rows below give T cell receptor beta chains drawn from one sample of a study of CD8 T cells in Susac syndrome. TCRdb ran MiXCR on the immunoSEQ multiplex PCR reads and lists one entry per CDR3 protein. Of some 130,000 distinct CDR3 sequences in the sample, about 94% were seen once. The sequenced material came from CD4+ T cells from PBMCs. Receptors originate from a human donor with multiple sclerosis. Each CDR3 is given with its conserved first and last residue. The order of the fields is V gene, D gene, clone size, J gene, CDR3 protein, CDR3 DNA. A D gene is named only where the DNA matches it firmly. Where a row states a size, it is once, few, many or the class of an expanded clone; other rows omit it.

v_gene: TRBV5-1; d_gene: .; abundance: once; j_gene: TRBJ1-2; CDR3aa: CASSLETGGGYTF; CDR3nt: TGCGCCAGCAGCTTGGAGACGGGCGGAGGCTACACCTTC
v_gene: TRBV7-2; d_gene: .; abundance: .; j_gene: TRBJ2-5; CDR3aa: CASSPQSAGEETQYF; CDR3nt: TGTGCCAGCAGCCCCCAGTCGGCAGGGGAAGAGACCCAGTACTTC
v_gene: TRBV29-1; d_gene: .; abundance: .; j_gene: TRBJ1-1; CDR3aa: CSGGATVLAEAFF; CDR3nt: TGCAGCGGAGGGGCGACAGTCCTGGCTGAAGCTTTCTTT
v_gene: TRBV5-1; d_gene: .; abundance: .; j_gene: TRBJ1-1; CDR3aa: CASSLDGPNTEAFF; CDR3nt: TGCGCCAGCAGCTTGGATGGGCCGAACACTGAAGCTTTCTTT
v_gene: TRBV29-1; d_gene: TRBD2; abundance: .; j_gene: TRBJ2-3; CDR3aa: CSVGLALSTDTQYF; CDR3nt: TGCAGCGTGGGACTAGCCCTTAGCACAGATACGCAGTATTTT
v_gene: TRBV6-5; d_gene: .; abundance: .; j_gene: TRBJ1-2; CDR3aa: CASSYGGGNGYTF; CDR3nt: TGTGCCAGCAGTTACGGTGGGGGCAATGGCTACACCTTC
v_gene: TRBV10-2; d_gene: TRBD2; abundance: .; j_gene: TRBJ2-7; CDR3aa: CASSVLAGAPGEQYF; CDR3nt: TGCGCCAGCAGTGTTCTAGCGGGAGCCCCTGGCGAGCAGTACTTC
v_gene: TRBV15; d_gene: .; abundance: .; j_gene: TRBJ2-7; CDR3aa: CATSRAGGASYEQYF; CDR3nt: TGTGCCACCAGCAGAGCCGGGGGCGCGTCCTACGAGCAGTACTTC
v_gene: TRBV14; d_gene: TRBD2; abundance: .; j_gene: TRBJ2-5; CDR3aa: CASRPSGSLGTQYF; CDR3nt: TGTGCCAGCAGGCCTAGCGGGTCCCTGGGGACCCAGTACTTC
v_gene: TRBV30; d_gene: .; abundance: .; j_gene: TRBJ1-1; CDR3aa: CAWSNRGRTEAFF; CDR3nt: TGTGCCTGGAGTAACCGGGGGAGAACTGAAGCTTTCTTT
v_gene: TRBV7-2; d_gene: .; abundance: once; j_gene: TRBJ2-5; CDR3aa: CASSLVKEGDQYF; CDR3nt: TGTGCCAGCAGCTTAGTTAAGGAGGGGGACCAGTACTTC
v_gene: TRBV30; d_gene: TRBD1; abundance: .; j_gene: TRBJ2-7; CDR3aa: CALDRGSYEQYF; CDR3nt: TGTGCGTTGGACAGGGGAAGCTACGAGCAGTACTTC
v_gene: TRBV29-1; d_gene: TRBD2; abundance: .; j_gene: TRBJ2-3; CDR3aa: CSVSASGRITQYF; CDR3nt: TGCAGCGTTAGCGCTAGCGGGAGAATTACGCAGTATTTT
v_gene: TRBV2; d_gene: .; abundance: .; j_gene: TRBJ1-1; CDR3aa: CASRLATGRTEAFF; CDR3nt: TGTGCCAGCAGACTTGCAACAGGTCGTACTGAAGCTTTCTTT
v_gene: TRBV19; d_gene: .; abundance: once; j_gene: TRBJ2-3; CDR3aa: CASSMNRDPAGDTQYF; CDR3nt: TGTGCCAGTAGTATGAACCGGGACCCGGCGGGAGATACGCAGTATTTT
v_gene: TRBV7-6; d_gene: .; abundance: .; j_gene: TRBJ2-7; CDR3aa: CASSPSHTPQLDDEQYF; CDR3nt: TGTGCCAGCAGCCCTTCCCATACCCCCCAGCTAGACGACGAGCAGTACTTC
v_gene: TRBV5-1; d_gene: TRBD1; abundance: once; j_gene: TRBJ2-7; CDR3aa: CASSLGTGQALGEQYF; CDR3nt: TGCGCCAGCAGCTTGGGTACGGGACAGGCCTTGGGGGAGCAGTACTTC
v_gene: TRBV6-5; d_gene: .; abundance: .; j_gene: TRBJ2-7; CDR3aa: CASSHGGPGEQYF; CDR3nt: TGTGCCAGCAGTCACGGGGGTCCTGGGGAGCAGTACTTC
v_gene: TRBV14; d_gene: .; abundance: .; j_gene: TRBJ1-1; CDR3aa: CASSQEWPLNTEAFF; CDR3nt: TGTGCCAGCAGCCAAGAGTGGCCCCTCAACACTGAAGCTTTCTTT
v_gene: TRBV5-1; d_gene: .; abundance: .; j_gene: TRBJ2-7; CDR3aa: CASSSQRDEQYF; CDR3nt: TGCGCCAGCAGCTCCCAGCGGGACGAGCAGTACTTC
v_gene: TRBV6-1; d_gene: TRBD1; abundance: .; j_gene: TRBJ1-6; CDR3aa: CASSFRQGTYNSPLHF; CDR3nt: TGTGCCAGCAGCTTCAGACAGGGAACCTATAATTCACCCCTCCACTTT
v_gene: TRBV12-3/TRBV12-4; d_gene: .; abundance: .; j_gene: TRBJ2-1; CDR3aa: CASSFDWSNEQFF; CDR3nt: TGTGCCAGCAGTTTCGATTGGTCCAATGAGCAGTTCTTC
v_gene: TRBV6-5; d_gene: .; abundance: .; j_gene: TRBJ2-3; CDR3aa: CAAGSASTDTQYF; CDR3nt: TGTGCCGCGGGTAGCGCGAGCACAGATACGCAGTATTTT
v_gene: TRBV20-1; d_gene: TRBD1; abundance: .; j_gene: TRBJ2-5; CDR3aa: CSARGTGKNLRETQYF; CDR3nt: TGCAGTGCTAGAGGGACAGGGAAAAACCTCCGCGAGACCCAGTACTTC
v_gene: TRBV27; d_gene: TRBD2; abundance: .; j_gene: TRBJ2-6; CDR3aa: CASSPTSGRAVAGSGANVLTF; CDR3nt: TGTGCCAGCAGTCCCACTAGCGGGAGGGCCGTCGCGGGATCTGGGGCCAACGTCCTGACTTTC
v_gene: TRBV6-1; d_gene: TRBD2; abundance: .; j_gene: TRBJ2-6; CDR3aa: CASTRTSGPSSSGANVLTF; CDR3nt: TGTGCCAGCACGCGGACTAGCGGGCCTAGTAGCTCTGGGGCCAACGTCCTGACTTTC
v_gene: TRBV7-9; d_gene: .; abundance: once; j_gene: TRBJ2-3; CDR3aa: CASSKSADTQYF; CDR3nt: TGTGCCAGCAGCAAGTCGGCAGATACGCAGTATTTT
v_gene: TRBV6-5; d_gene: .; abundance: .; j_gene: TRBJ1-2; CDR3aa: CASRGRQLDYGYTF; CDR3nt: TGTGCCAGCAGGGGAAGACAGTTAGACTATGGCTACACCTTC
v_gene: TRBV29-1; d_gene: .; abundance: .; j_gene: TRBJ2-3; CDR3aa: CSVGREEADTQYF; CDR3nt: TGCAGCGTTGGCAGGGAGGAGGCAGATACGCAGTATTTT
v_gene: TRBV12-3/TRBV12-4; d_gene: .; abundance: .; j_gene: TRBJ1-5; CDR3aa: CASSFSGTGNQPQHF; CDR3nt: TGTGCCAGCAGTTTCTCCGGGACTGGGAATCAGCCCCAGCATTTT
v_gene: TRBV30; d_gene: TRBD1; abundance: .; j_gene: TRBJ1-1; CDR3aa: CAWSNWDSHVEAFF; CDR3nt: TGTGCCTGGAGTAACTGGGACAGCCACGTTGAAGCTTTCTTT
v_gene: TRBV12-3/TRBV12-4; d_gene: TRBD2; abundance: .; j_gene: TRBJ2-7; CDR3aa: CASSPIAGVPYEQYF; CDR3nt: TGTGCCAGCAGTCCTATAGCGGGGGTGCCTTACGAGCAGTACTTC
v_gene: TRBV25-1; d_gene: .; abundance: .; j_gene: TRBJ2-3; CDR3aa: CATTNLGGAGDTQYF; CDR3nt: TGTGCGACCACTAATCTGGGCGGAGCGGGAGATACGCAGTATTTT
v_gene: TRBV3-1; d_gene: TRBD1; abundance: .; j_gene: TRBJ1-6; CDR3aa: CASSQDRNRGSPLHF; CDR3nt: TGTGCCAGCAGCCAAGATCGGAACAGGGGCTCACCCCTCCACTTT
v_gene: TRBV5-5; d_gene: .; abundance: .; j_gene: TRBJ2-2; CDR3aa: CASSIQGRGTGELFF; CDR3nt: TGTGCCAGCAGCATACAGGGTCGGGGCACCGGGGAGCTGTTTTTT
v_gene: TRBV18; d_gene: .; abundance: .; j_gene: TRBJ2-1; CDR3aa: CATRGLGGAGEQFF; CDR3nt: TGTGCCACCCGGGGCCTGGGGGGGGCCGGTGAGCAGTTCTTC